This TCR beta chain was found in a study of blood T cells in healthy people across ages. This clonotype was counted between two and nine times. The antigen is not known. The authors drew about 10 milliliters of peripheral blood from each donor. Germline V gene sequence: CDR1 LNHDA, CDR2 SQIVND (reference sequence). This CDR3 has 15 amino acids. V dropped 4 bases and J dropped 3 bases, with 13 bases sitting between them. A sample-barcoded 5' primer and a J-beta primer mix were used in a second PCR of roughly 6 to 12 cycles. No fewer than 3 million CDR3-containing paired-end reads came from each sample. TCRdb passed the 5' RACE reads through MiXCR, listing each CDR3 protein once. The sample records approximately 760,000 distinct CDR3 sequences, approximately 25% being singletons. Study conclusions and caveats: Naive CD4+ cells and diversity were both higher in long-lived donors than in aged donors. Because donor CMV status was unknown, expanded clonotype changes were possibly confounded.

These data also formed part of another study, on T cells of mothers and their children.

Sequencing was done on a sample of blood. V is TRBV19 and J is TRBJ2-4; D is possibly TRBD1 (5 bases). This TCR was sampled from a boy younger than 18 in good health. This chain's CDR3 is CASSSQGLGKNIQYF. In nucleotides, the CDR3 is TGTGCCAGTAGTAGCCAGGGCCTGGGCAAAAACATTCAGTACTTC. Full variable domain (outside the CDR3, taken from reference TRBV19 and TRBJ2-4): DGGITQSPKYLFRKEGQNVTLSCEQNLNHDAMYWYRQDPGQGLRLIYYSQIVNDFQKGDIAEGYSVSREKKESFPLTVTSAQKNPTAFYLCASSSQGLGKNIQYFGAGTRLSVL.